This T cell receptor beta chain was observed in a study of blood T cell repertoires in COVID-19 (dated by TCRdb to 2020 to 2021). Regarding the research as a whole: Collaborator samples came from the United States, Italy and Spain and covered acute and convalescent phases of COVID-19. Where available, HLA class I and class II types were taken from metadata supplied by the sample provider and were not determined by assay-based typing. The repertoires were released in a freely available public database meant as a resource for research on the immune response to SARS-CoV-2. Deeply sampled blood TCRbeta repertoires from subjects exposed to, actively infected with, or recovered from COVID-19 were included in the dataset. The sample metadata nearly always contained a de-identified subject ID, COVID-19 status, age in years and sex. The prospective study material was composed of cDNA or gDNA derived from T cells, B-cell-depleted T cells, or PBMCs. Samples were obtained from the ongoing ImmuneRACE study (first 160 participants) and from over 1,000 subjects provided by 6 global collaborators.

The immunoSEQ Assay, a bias-controlled multiplex PCR, was used to amplify TCRbeta CDR3 regions from genomic DNA. The authors' pipeline ran thus. The number of nucleated cells in each sample was estimated from the amplification of reference gene primers within the assay. Sequence reads were collapsed and filtered to measure the absolute abundance of every unique TCRbeta CDR3 rearrangement. For each sample, productive Simpson clonality was calculated as the square root of Simpson's diversity index across productive rearrangements. Imported from immuneACCESS, the table was reduced by TCRdb to in-frame sequences with V and J called. These copies leave out some clones; in studies compared against another copy, an unresolved V gene accounts for under half, and the cause of the remainder is not known. The D gene and trimming were derived from the DNA, and the V and J assignments and clone size from that table. The sample table holds just under 90,000 clones, of which 70% to 90% were seen once. The top ten clones comprise approximately 0.45% of the sample.

The CDR3 contains 12 residues, cysteine and phenylalanine counted. Just CDR3 DNA is preserved here, 36 bases in frame from base 1. CDR1 and CDR2, per the germline V gene, are MNHEY and SVGAGI. V drops 7 bases and J drops 8 bases, leaving 9 bases in between. Overall study results and their limits: Clinical and demographic metadata were provided uncurated, with the amount varying by source and participant.

Concerning this clone itself: Its antigen has not been determined. The sample holds no much larger clone one base away, and base qualities are not on file.

Each collaborating institution followed its own protocols to collect whole blood in K2EDTA tubes. For TCRbeta analysis, collaborators shipped samples in one of three forms: frozen whole blood, isolated PBMCs, or DNA extracted from either of those sample types. The clonotype comes from a man in his sixties with acute or convalescent COVID-19. Material for sequencing was peripheral blood. The chain links TRBV6-5 with TRBJ1-6; a tentative D call is TRBD1 (5 bases match). The encoded CDR3 is CASTKQDSPLHF. The DNA sequence is as follows: TGTGCCAGCACCAAACAGGATTCACCCCTCCACTTT.